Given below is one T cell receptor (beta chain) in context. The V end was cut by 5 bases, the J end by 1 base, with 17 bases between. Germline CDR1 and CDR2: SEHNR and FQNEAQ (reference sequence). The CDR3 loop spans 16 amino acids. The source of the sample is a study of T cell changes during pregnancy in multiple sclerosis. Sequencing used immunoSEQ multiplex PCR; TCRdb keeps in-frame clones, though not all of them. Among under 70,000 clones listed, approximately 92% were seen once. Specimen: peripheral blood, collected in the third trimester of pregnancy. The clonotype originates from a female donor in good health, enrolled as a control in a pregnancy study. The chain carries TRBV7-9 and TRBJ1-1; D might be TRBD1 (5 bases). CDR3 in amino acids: CASSLGEGMGNTEAFF. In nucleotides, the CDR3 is TGTGCCAGCAGCCTGGGGGAGGGGATGGGGAACACTGAAGCTTTCTTT.